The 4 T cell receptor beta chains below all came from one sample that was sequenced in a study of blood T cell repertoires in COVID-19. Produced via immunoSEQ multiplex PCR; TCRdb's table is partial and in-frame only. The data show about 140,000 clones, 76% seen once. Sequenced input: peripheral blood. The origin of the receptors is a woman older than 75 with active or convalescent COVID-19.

DNA of the CDR3: TGCAGTGCTAGTGTAGGGGCCTACGAGCAGTACTTC. Translating it yields CSASVGAYEQYF. J is TRBJ2-7 and V is TRBV20-1, with D possibly being TRBD1 (5 bases). This CDR3 has 12 residues. Between the trimmed V and J ends, which lost 3 bases and 2 bases, there was a span of 8 bases. Per the germline V gene, CDR1 is DFQATT and CDR2 is SNEGSKA (reference sequence).

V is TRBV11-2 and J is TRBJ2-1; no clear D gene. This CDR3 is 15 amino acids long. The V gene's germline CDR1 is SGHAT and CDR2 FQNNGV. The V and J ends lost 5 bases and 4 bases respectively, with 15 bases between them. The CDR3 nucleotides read TGTGCCAGCAGCCCCCGCAGGCAAGGATACAATGAGCAGTTCTTC. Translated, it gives CASSPRRQGYNEQFF.

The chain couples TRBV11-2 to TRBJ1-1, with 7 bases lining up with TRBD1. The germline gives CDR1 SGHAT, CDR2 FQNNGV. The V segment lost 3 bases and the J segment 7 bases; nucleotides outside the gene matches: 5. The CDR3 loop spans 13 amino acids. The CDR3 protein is CASSFNRDSEAFF. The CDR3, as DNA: TGTGCCAGCAGCTTTAACCGGGACAGTGAAGCTTTCTTT.

CDR3 nucleotides: TGTGCCAGCTCACCATCTCAAGAGACCCAGTACTTC. Residues: CASSPSQETQYF. This chain links TRBV18 with TRBJ2-5; D unresolved. The CDR3 extends over 12 amino acids. The V gene's germline CDR1 is KGHSH and CDR2 LQKENI. Trimming removed 2 bases from V and 2 bases from J, with 3 bases in between.